Given below is one T cell receptor beta chain in context. TCRdb processed the 5' RACE reads anew with MiXCR; each CDR3 protein has one entry. The table shows some 56,000 distinct CDR3 sequences, with about 15% occurring only once. The data belong to a study of early T cells in non-severe SARS-CoV-2 infection. With 4 bases removed from V and 4 bases from J, the gap between germline ends came to 22 bases. The germline V gene encodes CDR1 MNHEY and CDR2 SMNVEV (reference sequence). This CDR3 is built from 17 residues. The receptor was isolated from an adult who was a healthcare worker with PCR-confirmed SARS-CoV-2 infection or an uninfected control (not recorded which). The chain couples TRBV27 to TRBJ1-1, with D tentatively TRBD1 (6 bases). Sequencing used whole blood, obtained at baseline. The CDR3 DNA is TGTGCCAGCAGTTCTCTTAAAACGGGACACGAGGCCACTGAAGCTTTCTTT. Encoded protein: CASSSLKTGHEATEAFF.